These 24 T cell receptor beta chains originate from one sample sequenced in a study of OX40 agonist ivuxolimab in advanced cancers. Using immunoSEQ multiplex PCR, the repertoire was profiled, and TCRdb retains in-frame clones only, with some absent. The sample has tens of thousands of clones, approximately 91% seen once. The material was CD4+ or CD8+ T cells sorted from blood, obtained in a trial of the OX40 agonist ivuxolimab. Every receptor here comes from an adult with an advanced solid tumor such as melanoma, head and neck, liver or kidney cancer.

The chain carries TRBV10-1 and TRBJ2-1, with D tentatively TRBD1 (5 bases). V was pared by 2 bases and J by 4 bases, with 12 bases between. CDR3 length: 15 amino acids. Germline CDR1 is WNHNN and CDR2 is SYGVQD (reference sequence). The CDR3 DNA sequence: TGCGCCAGCAGTGAGGGGGCCATAGGGTACAATGAGCAGTTCTTC. It codes for CASSEGAIGYNEQFF.

This chain uses TRBV7-2 with TRBJ2-7; D is perhaps TRBD1 or TRBD2 (5 bases each). The V gene lost 1 base and the J gene lost 2 bases, with 12 bases spanning the gap. The length of the CDR3 is 15 residues. Germline loops: CDR1 SGHTA, CDR2 FQGNSA. This chain's CDR3 is CASSLVPQGAYEQYF. The CDR3 DNA follows: TGTGCCAGCAGCTTAGTGCCCCAGGGAGCCTACGAGCAGTACTTC. Combining the CDR3 with reference TRBV7-2 and TRBJ2-7 gives the whole variable domain GAGVSQSPSNKVTEKGKDVELRCDPISGHTALYWYRQSLGQGLEFLIYFQGNSAPDKSGLPSDRFSAERTGGSVSTLTIQRTQQEDSAVYLCASSLVPQGAYEQYFGPGTRLTVT.

This clone has only a few counts. As DNA, the CDR3 is TGTGCCAGCAGCCAGGGCAGGAACACTGAAGCTTTCTTT. Translating it yields CASSQGRNTEAFF. The chain joins TRBV16 to TRBJ1-1; no firm D call. Germline values: CDR1 KGHSY, CDR2 FQNENV. V shed 3 bases and J shed 1 base, with 6 bases lying between them. CDR3 length: 13 residues.

The rearrangement joins TRBV6-5 to TRBJ2-1; D is possibly TRBD1 or TRBD2 (5 bases each). Germline CDR1 MNHEY, CDR2 SVGAGI. Trimming cost V 5 bases and J 6 bases, with 14 bases left between them. The CDR3 extends over 14 amino acids. CDR3 sequence (DNA): TGTGCCAGCAGTCGCCTCGGGGCGGGCAATGAGCAGTTCTTC. Amino acids: CASSRLGAGNEQFF.

The chain is built from TRBV6-1 and TRBJ1-1; no reliable D call. CDR3 length equals 13 residues. V shed 5 bases and J shed 7 bases, with 14 bases lying between them. Germline values: CDR1 MNHNS, CDR2 SASEGT. This CDR3 reads CASSPIPAIEAFF. In DNA, the CDR3 is TGTGCCAGCAGTCCCATCCCTGCCATTGAAGCTTTCTTT.

This chain joins TRBV9 and TRBJ2-3; possible D gene TRBD2, 7 bases. Germline V gene sequence: CDR1 SGDLS, CDR2 YYNGEE. The CDR3 extends over 16 amino acids. Trimming pared 0 bases from V and 3 bases from J, leaving 14 bases between. CDR3 sequence reads: CASSVVEGGGTDTQYF. CDR3 sequence (DNA): TGTGCCAGCAGCGTAGTTGAGGGGGGAGGGACAGATACGCAGTATTTT.

The rearrangement links TRBV5-1 to TRBJ2-2, with TRBD2 matching over 11 bases. This CDR3 is 16 amino acids long. Germline CDR1 and CDR2: SGHRS and YFSETQ. V dropped 2 bases and J dropped 4; count of bases not matched to a gene: 4. The CDR3 DNA is TGCGCCAGCAGCTTACTAGCGGGGGTAATCACCGGGGAGCTGTTTTTT. It codes for CASSLLAGVITGELFF.

The genes are TRBV5-6 and TRBJ1-6; 7 bases are shared with TRBD1. V trimming: 2 bases; J trimming: 8 bases; junction bases outside the gene matches: 10. CDR3 length equals 16 residues. Germline CDR1 SGHDT, CDR2 YYEEEE. The CDR3 loop reads CASSFSGGREYSPLHF. The CDR3 nucleotides read TGTGCCAGCAGCTTCTCAGGGGGGCGCGAATATTCACCCCTCCACTTT.

The J gene is TRBJ2-7, the V gene TRBV27; TRBD1 matches at 7 bases. V lost 2 bases to trimming and J lost 6 bases; unmatched junction nucleotides: 4. The CDR3 is made up of 13 amino acids. The germline V gene encodes CDR1 MNHEY and CDR2 SMNVEV (reference sequence). The CDR3 region has the DNA TGTGCCAGCAGTTTACGGGCAGGGGGCGAGCAGTACTTC. This sequence encodes CASSLRAGGEQYF.

The sample holds a few counts of this clone. The rearrangement uses TRBV21-1 and TRBJ1-6. TRBV21-1 corresponds to a pseudogene. The CDR3 length is 14 residues. The CDR3 region is CASSKLDNYSPLHF. The CDR3 bases are TGTGCCAGCAGCAAATTAGATAACTATTCACCCCTCCACTTT.

This chain connects TRBV5-8 to TRBJ1-3; the D gene is possibly TRBD1 (5 bases). Germline CDR1 and CDR2: SGHTS and YDEGEE. V shed 4 bases and J shed 0 bases, with 26 bases lying between them. The CDR3 extends over 20 amino acids. The CDR3 bases are TGTGCCAGCAGCCTATACGGGGGGAGGGGACTACACCACTCTGGAAACACCATATATTTT. The encoded protein is CASSLYGGRGLHHSGNTIYF.

This chain connects TRBV30 to TRBJ1-2; 8 bases fit TRBD1. Germline V gives CDR1 GTSNPN, CDR2 SVGIG (reference sequence). V was clipped by 4 bases and J by 7 bases; unmatched bases: 5. This CDR3 spans 12 amino acids. CDR3 region: CAWNQGAGGYTF. CDR3 DNA: TGTGCCTGGAACCAGGGGGCGGGTGGCTACACCTTC. Looking up the rest from reference TRBV30 and TRBJ1-2 gives the full variable domain: SQTIHQWPATLVQPVGSPLSLECTVEGTSNPNLYWYRQAAGRGLQLLFYSVGIGQISSEVPQNLSASRPQDRQFILSSKKLLLSDSGFYLCAWNQGAGGYTFGSGTRLTVV.

The CDR3 DNA reads as TGCGCCAGCAGCGAACAGGGGACACCCGGGCAGCCCCAGCATTTT. Residues: CASSEQGTPGQPQHF. This sequence joins TRBV4-1 and TRBJ1-5; 7 bases line up with TRBD1. Germline loops: CDR1 MGHRA, CDR2 YSYEKL. Losses at the gene ends were 5 bases for V and 7 bases for J; bases not matched to a gene: 11. This CDR3 contains 15 residues.

The V call is TRBV5-4, the J call TRBJ2-3; 8 bases map to TRBD2. Germline CDR1 reads SGHNT; CDR2 reads YYREEE (reference sequence). This CDR3 comprises 15 residues. J lost 4 bases, V lost 4 bases, and 8 bases had no gene match. The CDR3 spells CASSPPGRGSDTQYF. CDR3 sequence (DNA): TGTGCCAGCAGCCCGCCCGGGAGGGGGTCAGATACGCAGTATTTT.

This clone was found a few times. The chain is built from TRBV4-3 and TRBJ1-1; no definite D call. CDR1 is LGHNA, CDR2 YSLEER, per germline. Trimming removed 4 bases from V and 7 bases from J, with 13 bases in between. This CDR3 region has 13 residues. The CDR3 sequence is CASSPEMGNEAFF. The CDR3 DNA reads TGCGCCAGCAGCCCAGAAATGGGGAATGAAGCTTTCTTT.

The chain has TRBV19 and TRBJ2-5; 7 positions agree with TRBD1. The germline gives CDR1 LNHDA, CDR2 SQIVND (reference sequence). Trimming cost V 9 bases and J 4 bases; bases outside gene matches: 11. The CDR3 is 14 residues long. The CDR3, as DNA: TGTGCCAGCCTCACGACAGGGATCCGAGAGACCCAGTACTTC. Translated, it gives CASLTTGIRETQYF.

This clone was seen a handful of times. The chain carries TRBV7-9 and TRBJ2-1; D might be TRBD1 (5 bases). Per the germline V gene, CDR1 is SEHNR and CDR2 is FQNEAQ (reference sequence). The CDR3 contains 14 residues. V was cut by 5 bases and J by 7 bases, with 15 bases left in between. In DNA, the CDR3 is TGTGCCAGCAGCCAGGGCCCTTCTAGGAATGAGCAGTTCTTC. Translating gives CASSQGPSRNEQFF.

The gene calls are TRBV7-2 and TRBJ2-1; perhaps TRBD1 as D (5 bases). Trimming removed 1 base from V and 8 bases from J, with 6 bases in between. The CDR3 spans 12 residues. CDR1 and CDR2 from the germline V gene are SGHTA and FQGNSA. CDR3 nucleotide sequence: TGTGCCAGCAGCTTAGTGGGGCATGAGCAGTTCTTC. Residues: CASSLVGHEQFF. Using reference TRBV7-2 and TRBJ2-1 for the parts outside the CDR3, the full variable domain is GAGVSQSPSNKVTEKGKDVELRCDPISGHTALYWYRQSLGQGLEFLIYFQGNSAPDKSGLPSDRFSAERTGGSVSTLTIQRTQQEDSAVYLCASSLVGHEQFFGPGTRLTVL.

The chain is built from TRBV10-3 and TRBJ1-5; TRBD1 matches 9 bases. The CDR3 is 13 residues long. CDR1 is ENHRY and CDR2 is SYGVKD in the germline V gene. V lost 11 bases to trimming and J lost 2 bases; unmatched junction nucleotides: 4. CDR3: CAAWTGGNQPQHF. CDR3 DNA sequence: TGTGCCGCCTGGACAGGGGGCAATCAGCCCCAGCATTTT.

This clone appeared a few times. This chain connects TRBV6-5 to TRBJ1-3; D call uncertain. The CDR3 has 16 amino acids. Germline V lookup: CDR1 MNHEY, CDR2 SVGAGI. V was clipped by 2 bases and J by 0 bases, with 11 bases between them. The CDR3 sequence is CASSYGLPNSGNTIYF. CDR3 DNA sequence: TGTGCCAGCAGTTACGGTCTTCCCAACTCTGGAAACACCATATATTTT.

The chain is built from TRBV5-6 and TRBJ2-2; TRBD1 or TRBD2 may be the D gene (6 bases each). CDR1 SGHDT and CDR2 YYEEEE come from the germline V gene. The CDR3 extends over 14 amino acids. Trimming pared 0 bases from V and 4 bases from J, leaving 7 bases between. CDR3 residues: CASSLEGGTGELFF. CDR3 nucleotides: TGTGCCAGCAGCTTGGAGGGGGGCACCGGGGAGCTGTTTTTT.

Comment on this clone: The sample has other DNA sequences that encode this CDR3 too. V is TRBV5-1 and J is TRBJ2-2, with D hard to call. CDR1 and CDR2 (germline): SGHRS, YFSETQ. The CDR3 totals 15 residues. Between the trimmed V and J ends, which lost 5 bases and 6 bases, there was a span of 17 bases. The CDR3 here is CASSLIGETAGELFF. CDR3 nucleotides: TGCGCCAGCAGTTTGATTGGGGAAACCGCCGGGGAGCTGTTTTTT.

The chain has TRBV5-1 and TRBJ1-6; tentatively, D is TRBD1 (6 bases). V lost 1 base and J lost 8, with 22 bases in between. Germline V gene sequence: CDR1 SGHRS, CDR2 YFSETQ. This CDR3 has 18 residues. The CDR3 loop is CASSLRTATSRSYSPLHF. Written as DNA, the CDR3 is TGCGCCAGCAGCTTGCGGACAGCGACATCCCGGTCCTATTCACCCCTCCACTTT.

This rearrangement joins TRBV7-9 to TRBJ1-6; tentatively, D is TRBD1 (6 bases). The germline CDR1 and CDR2 sequences are SEHNR and FQNEAQ (reference sequence). CDR3 length: 16 amino acids. Trimming took 3 bases from V and 8 from J, leaving 17 bases between them. The chain's CDR3 is CASSFTRGAGDSPLHF. The CDR3 DNA follows: TGTGCCAGCAGCTTTACCCGGGGGGCAGGTGATTCACCCCTCCACTTT.